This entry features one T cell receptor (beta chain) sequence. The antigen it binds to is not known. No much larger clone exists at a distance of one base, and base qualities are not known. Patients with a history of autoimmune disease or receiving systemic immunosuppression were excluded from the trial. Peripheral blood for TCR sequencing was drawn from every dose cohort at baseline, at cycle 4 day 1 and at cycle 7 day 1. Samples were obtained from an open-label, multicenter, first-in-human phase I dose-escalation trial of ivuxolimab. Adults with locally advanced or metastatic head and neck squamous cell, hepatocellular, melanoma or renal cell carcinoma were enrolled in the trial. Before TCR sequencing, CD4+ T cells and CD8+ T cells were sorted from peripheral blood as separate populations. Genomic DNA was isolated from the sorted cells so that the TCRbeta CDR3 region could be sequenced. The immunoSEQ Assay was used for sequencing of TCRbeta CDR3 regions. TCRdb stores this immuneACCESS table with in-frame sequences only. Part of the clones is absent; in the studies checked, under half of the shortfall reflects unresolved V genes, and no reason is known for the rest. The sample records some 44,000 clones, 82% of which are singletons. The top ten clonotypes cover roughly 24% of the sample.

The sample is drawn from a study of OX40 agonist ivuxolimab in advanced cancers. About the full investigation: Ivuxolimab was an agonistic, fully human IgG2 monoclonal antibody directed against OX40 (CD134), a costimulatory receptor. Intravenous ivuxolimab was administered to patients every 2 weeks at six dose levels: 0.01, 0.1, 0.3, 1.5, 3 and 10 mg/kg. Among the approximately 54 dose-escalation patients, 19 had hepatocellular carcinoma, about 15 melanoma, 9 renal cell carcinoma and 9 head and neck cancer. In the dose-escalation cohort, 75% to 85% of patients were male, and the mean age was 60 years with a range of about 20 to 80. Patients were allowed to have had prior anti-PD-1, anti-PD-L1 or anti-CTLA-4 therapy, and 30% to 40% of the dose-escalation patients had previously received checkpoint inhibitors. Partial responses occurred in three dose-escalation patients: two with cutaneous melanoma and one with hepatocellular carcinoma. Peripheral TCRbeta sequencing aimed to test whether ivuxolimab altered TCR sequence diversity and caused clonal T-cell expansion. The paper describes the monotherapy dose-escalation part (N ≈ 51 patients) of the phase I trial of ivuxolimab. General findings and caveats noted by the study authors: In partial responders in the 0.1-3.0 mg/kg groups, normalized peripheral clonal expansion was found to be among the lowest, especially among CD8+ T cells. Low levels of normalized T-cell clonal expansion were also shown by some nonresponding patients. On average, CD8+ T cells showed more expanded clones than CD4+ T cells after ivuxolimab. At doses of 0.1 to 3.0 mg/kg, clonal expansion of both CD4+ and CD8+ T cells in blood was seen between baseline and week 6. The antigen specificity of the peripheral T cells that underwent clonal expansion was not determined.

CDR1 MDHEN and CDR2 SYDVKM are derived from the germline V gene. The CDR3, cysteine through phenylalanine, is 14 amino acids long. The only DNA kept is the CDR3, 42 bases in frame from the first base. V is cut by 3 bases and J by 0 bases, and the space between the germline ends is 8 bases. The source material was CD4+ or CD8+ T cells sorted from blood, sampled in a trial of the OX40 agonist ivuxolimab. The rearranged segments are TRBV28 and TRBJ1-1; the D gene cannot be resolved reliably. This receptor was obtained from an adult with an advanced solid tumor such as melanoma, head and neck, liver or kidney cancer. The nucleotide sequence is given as TGTGCCAGCAGTTTCCCGGAGTTGAACACTGAAGCTTTCTTT. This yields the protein CASSFPELNTEAFF.